This T cell receptor (beta chain) was sequenced in a study of CD8 T cells in Susac syndrome. A remark on this clonotype: At one boundary the junction diverges from the germline segment, which might be a read error.

Random hexamers primed reverse transcription of about 0.5 to 1 ug RNA. Coverage of TCR beta CDR3 amplification by immunoSEQ multiplex PCR extended to 54 Vbeta and 13 Jbeta. TCRdb ran MiXCR on the immunoSEQ multiplex PCR reads and lists one entry per CDR3 protein. The data contain around 300,000 distinct CDR3 sequences, over 75% of them singletons. CDR3 length equals 11 residues. The chain has TRBV12-3 or TRBV12-4 and TRBJ2-3, with TRBD1 as a possible D gene (5 bases). The receptor was derived from a human donor with multiple sclerosis. Specimen: CD8+ T cells from PBMCs. CDR3: CASSLQDKQYF. The CDR3 bases are TGTGCCAGCAGTCTACAGGATAAGCAGTATTTT.